This TCR beta chain was recorded in a study of T cell repertoires in cytomegalovirus infection (dated by TCRdb to about 2019). For the study in its entirety: Donor HLA type was relevant to the analysis, because carriage of CMV infection together with the matching HLA type was indicated by public TCR beta signatures.

This clonotype came up many times. Its antigen is currently not known. Base qualities are not provided; no much larger clone lies one nucleotide away. The instrument given in TCRdb is Illumina HiSeq 1500. Through fastp at Q25 and MiXCR, TCRdb rebuilt clones from the public reads, retaining in-frame beta chains. Identical CDR3 proteins give one entry, which carries the most common genes and DNA. For this sample the table gives about 400,000 distinct CDR3 sequences, of which around 18% were detected only once. Together, the top ten hold around 10% of the sample. Reading the germline V gene gives CDR1 SGHTA and CDR2 FQGNSA. Taken from cysteine to phenylalanine, the CDR3 has 14 residues. This entry keeps only the CDR3 DNA: 42 bases, framed from base 1. The junction carries 15 bases between V and J, which are trimmed by 5 bases and 4 bases respectively. What the work shows at the level of the full study, not this receptor alone: In the ex vivo response, HLA-C-restricted CMV-specific TCR beta clonotypes were dominant, and in two of eight donors the single most frequent clonotype came from this HLA-C-restricted group. Cumulative frequency of public TCR beta family members discriminated carriers of CMV infection plus the relevant HLA type in this cohort and an independent 352-donor cohort.

The chain is made from TRBV7-2 and TRBJ2-7, with a weak D call of TRBD2 (5 bases match). Specimen: PBMCs. This receptor was taken from a human donor in good health (CMV status not recorded). Some clones in this sample may be carry-over from other donors' samples. The encoded CDR3 is CASSQNGERYEQYF. At the DNA level, the sequence is TGTGCCAGCAGCCAGAACGGGGAAAGGTACGAGCAGTACTTC.